The 9 T cell receptor beta chains listed next were all sequenced from one sample in a study of T cells in Graves' hyperthyroidism and ophthalmopathy. Amplification of TCR beta CDR3 regions was performed using RNA transcripts as template. TCR CDR3 underwent first-round RT-PCR with the HTBI primer set. A single record per CDR3 protein comes from TCRdb applying MiXCR to the multiplex PCR reads. The data show about 480,000 distinct CDR3 sequences, about 22% seen once. The sequencing sample was made of blood. The source of these receptors is a woman aged 65 to 85 with Graves' ophthalmopathy.

CDR3 bases: TGTGCCTGGGCGGATGCCGGGGAGCTGTTTTTT. It codes for CAWADAGELFF. The chain joins TRBV30 to TRBJ2-2, with D uncertain. This CDR3 has 11 residues. V lost 5 bases, J lost 6 bases, and 7 bases lay in between. Germline V gene lookup returns CDR1 GTSNPN and CDR2 SVGIG (reference sequence).

The chain combines TRBV28 with TRBJ1-6, with D uncertain. Trimming removed 5 bases at V and 8 bases at J, with 19 bases between. There are 16 residues in the CDR3. The germline CDR1 and CDR2 sequences are MDHEN and SYDVKM. The CDR3 sequence: CASSTVEGSGHSPLHF. The CDR3 DNA reads TGTGCCAGCAGTACGGTAGAGGGTTCGGGCCATTCACCCCTCCACTTT.

This clonotype was picked up one time. A single base separates this from a much larger clone, so it may be a read error. The V and J genes are TRBV3-1 and TRBJ1-1; 7 bases map to TRBD1. The CDR3 consists of 15 residues. Looked up from germline, CDR1 is LGHDT and CDR2 is YNNKEL (reference sequence). Written as DNA, the CDR3 is TGTACCAGCAGCCAAGGGGGCGGATGGAACACTGAAGCTTTCTTT. Its translation: CTSSQGGGWNTEAFF.

The chain employs TRBV6-1 and TRBJ2-3, with 15 bases identical to TRBD2. V shed 8 bases and J 2 bases; nucleotides not matched to a gene: 8. This CDR3 has 17 residues. CDR1 is MNHNS and CDR2 is SASEGT in the germline V gene. The CDR3, as DNA: TGTGCCAGCGAAGGACTAGCGGGAGGGCGGGTCACAGATACGCAGTATTTT. It codes for CASEGLAGGRVTDTQYF.

The CDR3 DNA follows: TGTGCCAGCAGCTTCTGGACGTTCGGCAAATCCTACGAGCAGTACTTC. This encodes CASSFWTFGKSYEQYF. The chain employs TRBV7-8 and TRBJ2-7; D uncertain. CDR3 size: 16 residues. CDR1 is SGHVS, CDR2 FQNEAQ, per germline. With 3 bases removed from V and 1 base from J, the gap between germline ends came to 16 bases.

The V call is TRBV4-1, the J call TRBJ2-7, with a tentative D call TRBD2 (6 bases). Per germline, CDR1 MGHRA and CDR2 YSYEKL. The CDR3 spans 15 residues. Between the trimmed V and J ends, which lost 7 bases and 0 bases, there was a span of 16 bases. This CDR3 is CASTGSEGLSYEQYF. In nucleotides, the CDR3 is TGCGCCAGCACCGGGTCGGAGGGACTCTCCTACGAGCAGTACTTC.

In its sample, this clonotype was seen a few times. The genes are TRBV5-4 and TRBJ2-1; D gene uncertain. Germline values: CDR1 SGHNT, CDR2 YYREEE (reference sequence). V was shortened by 0 bases and J by 8 bases, with 15 bases between the two germline ends. The CDR3 is made up of 15 amino acids. The CDR3 region is CASSLDFLTPHEQFF. CDR3 in DNA: TGTGCCAGCAGCTTGGATTTCCTCACCCCCCATGAGCAGTTCTTC.

The sample holds a few counts of this clonotype. The chain carries TRBV24-1 and TRBJ1-2, with D maybe TRBD1 (6 bases). The V gene's germline CDR1 is KGHDR and CDR2 SFDVKD. This CDR3 is 13 amino acids long. V was pared by 3 bases and J by 8 bases, with 12 bases between. CDR3 region: CATSDPQGAGYTF. Written as DNA, the CDR3 is TGTGCCACCAGTGATCCACAGGGCGCAGGCTACACCTTC.

This clonotype has a handful of counts. The chain has TRBV28 and TRBJ2-7; D possibly matches TRBD1 or TRBD2 (5 bases each). V dropped 1 base and J dropped 1 base, with 11 bases sitting between them. Germline assignment: CDR1 MDHEN and CDR2 SYDVKM. The CDR3 is made up of 15 amino acids. CDR3 protein: CASSLSGRVSYEQYF. The CDR3 coding sequence is TGTGCCAGCAGTTTATCGGGACGCGTTTCCTACGAGCAGTACTTC. Full variable domain (outside the CDR3, taken from reference TRBV28 and TRBJ2-7): DVKVTQSSRYLVKRTGEKVFLECVQDMDHENMFWYRQDPGLGLRLIYFSYDVKMKEKGDIPEGYSVSREKKERFSLILESASTNQTSMYLCASSLSGRVSYEQYFGPGTRLTVT.